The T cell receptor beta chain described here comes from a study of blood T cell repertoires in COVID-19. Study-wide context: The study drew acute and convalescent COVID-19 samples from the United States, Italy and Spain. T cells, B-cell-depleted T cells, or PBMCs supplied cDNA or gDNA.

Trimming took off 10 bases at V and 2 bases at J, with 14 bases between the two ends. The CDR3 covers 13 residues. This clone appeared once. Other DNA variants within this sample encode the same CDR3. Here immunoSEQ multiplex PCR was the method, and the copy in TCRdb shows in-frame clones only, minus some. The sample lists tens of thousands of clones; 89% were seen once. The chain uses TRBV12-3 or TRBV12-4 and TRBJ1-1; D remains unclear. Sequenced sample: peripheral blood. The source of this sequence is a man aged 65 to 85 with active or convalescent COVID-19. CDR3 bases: TGTGCCATCCTGTTGAGGGTCAACACTGAAGCTTTCTTT. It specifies CAILLRVNTEAFF.